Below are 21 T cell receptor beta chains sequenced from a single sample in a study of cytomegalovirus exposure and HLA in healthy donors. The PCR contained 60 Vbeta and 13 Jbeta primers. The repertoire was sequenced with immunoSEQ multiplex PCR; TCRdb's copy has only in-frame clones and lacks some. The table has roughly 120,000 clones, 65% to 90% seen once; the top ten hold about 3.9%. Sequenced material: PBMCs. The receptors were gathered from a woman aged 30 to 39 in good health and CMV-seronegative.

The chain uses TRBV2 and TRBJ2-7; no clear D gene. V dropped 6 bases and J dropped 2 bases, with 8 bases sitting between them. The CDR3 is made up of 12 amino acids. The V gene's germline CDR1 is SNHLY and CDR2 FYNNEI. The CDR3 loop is CASSPIPYEQYF. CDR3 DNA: TGTGCCAGCAGCCCAATTCCCTACGAGCAGTACTTC. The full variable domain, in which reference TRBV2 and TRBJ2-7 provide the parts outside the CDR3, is EPEVTQTPSHQVTQMGQEVILRCVPISNHLYFYWYRQILGQKVEFLVSFYNNEISEKSEIFDDQFSVERPDGSNFTLKIRSTKLEDSAMYFCASSPIPYEQYFGPGTRLTVT.

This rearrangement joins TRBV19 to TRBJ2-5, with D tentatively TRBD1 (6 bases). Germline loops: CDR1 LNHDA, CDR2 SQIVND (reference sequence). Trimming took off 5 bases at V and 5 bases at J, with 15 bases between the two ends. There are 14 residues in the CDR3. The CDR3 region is CASSEQGSLETQYF. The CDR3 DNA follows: TGTGCCAGTAGTGAACAGGGCTCGTTGGAGACCCAGTACTTC.

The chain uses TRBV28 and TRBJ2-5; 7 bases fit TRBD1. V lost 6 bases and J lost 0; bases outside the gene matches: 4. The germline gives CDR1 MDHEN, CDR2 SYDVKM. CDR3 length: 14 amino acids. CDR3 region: CASRNRGNQETQYF. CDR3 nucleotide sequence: TGTGCCAGCAGGAACAGGGGCAACCAAGAGACCCAGTACTTC.

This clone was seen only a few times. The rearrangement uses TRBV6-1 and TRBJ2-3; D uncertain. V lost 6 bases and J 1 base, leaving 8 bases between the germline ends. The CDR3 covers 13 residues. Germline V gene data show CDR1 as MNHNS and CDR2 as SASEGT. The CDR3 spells CASRRLGTDTQYF. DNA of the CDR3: TGTGCCAGCAGGAGGCTTGGCACAGATACGCAGTATTTT.

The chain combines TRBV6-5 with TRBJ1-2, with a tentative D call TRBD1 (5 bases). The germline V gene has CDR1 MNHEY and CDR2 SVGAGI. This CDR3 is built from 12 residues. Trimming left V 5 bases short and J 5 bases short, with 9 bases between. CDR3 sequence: CASSDSTYGYTF. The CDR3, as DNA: TGTGCCAGCAGTGACAGCACATATGGCTACACCTTC.

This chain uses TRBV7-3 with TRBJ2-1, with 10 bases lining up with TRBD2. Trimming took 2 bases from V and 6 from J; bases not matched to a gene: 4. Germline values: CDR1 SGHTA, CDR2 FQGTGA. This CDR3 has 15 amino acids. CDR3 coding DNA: TGTGCCAGCAGCTTACTGGCTAGCGGGAGCAATGAGCAGTTCTTC. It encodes CASSLLASGSNEQFF.

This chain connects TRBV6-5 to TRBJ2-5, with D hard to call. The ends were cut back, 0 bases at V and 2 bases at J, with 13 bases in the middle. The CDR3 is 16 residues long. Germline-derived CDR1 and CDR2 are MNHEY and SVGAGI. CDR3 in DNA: TGTGCCAGCAGTTACTCGGCGGAGTTGAGACAAGAGACCCAGTACTTC. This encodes CASSYSAELRQETQYF.

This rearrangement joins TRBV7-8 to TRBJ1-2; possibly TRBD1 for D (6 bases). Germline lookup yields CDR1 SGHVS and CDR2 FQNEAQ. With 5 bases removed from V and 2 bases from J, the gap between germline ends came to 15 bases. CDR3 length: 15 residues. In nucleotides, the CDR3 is TGTGCCAGCAGCAACCGGGACATCAGAAACTATGGCTACACCTTC. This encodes CASSNRDIRNYGYTF.

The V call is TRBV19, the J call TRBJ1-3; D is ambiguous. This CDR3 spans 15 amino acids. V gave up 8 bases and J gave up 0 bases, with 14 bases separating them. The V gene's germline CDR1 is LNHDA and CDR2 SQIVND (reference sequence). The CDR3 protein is CASHGLPPSGNTIYF. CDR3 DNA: TGTGCCAGTCACGGACTTCCTCCCTCTGGAAACACCATATATTTT.

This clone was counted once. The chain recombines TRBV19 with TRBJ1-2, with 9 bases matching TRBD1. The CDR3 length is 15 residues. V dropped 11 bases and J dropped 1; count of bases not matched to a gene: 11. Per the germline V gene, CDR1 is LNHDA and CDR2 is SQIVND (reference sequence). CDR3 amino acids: CAVSTGQGGNYGYTF. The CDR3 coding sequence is TGTGCCGTTAGTACGGGACAGGGTGGTAACTATGGCTACACCTTC.

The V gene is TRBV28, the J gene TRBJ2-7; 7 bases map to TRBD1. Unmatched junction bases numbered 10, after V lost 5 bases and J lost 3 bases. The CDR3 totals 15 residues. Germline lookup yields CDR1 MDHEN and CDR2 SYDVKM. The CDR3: CASSPTRDSVYEQYF. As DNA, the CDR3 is TGTGCCAGCAGTCCGACCAGGGACAGCGTCTACGAGCAGTACTTC.

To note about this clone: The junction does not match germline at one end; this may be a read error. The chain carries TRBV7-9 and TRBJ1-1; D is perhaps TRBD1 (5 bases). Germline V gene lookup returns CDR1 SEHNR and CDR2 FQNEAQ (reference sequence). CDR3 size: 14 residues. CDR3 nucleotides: TGTTCCAGCAGCTTTTGGGGGGGAGCCACTGAAGCTTTCTTT. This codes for CSSSFWGGATEAFF.

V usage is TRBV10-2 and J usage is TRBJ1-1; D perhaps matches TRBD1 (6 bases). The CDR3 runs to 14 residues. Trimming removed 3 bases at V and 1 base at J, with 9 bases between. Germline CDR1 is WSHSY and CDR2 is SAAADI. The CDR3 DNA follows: TGCGCCAGCAGTGACGCCAGGGGGAACACTGAAGCTTTCTTT. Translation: CASSDARGNTEAFF.

The CDR3 nucleotides are TGCGCCAGCGGGTCTAGCGCAAGAAACAATGAGCAGTTCTTC. Protein product: CASGSSARNNEQFF. The rearrangement joins TRBV10-1 to TRBJ2-1, with a possible D match to TRBD2 (6 bases). V was pared by 8 bases and J by 5 bases, with 16 bases between. Germline V gene sequence: CDR1 WNHNN, CDR2 SYGVQD (reference sequence). The CDR3 is made up of 14 amino acids.

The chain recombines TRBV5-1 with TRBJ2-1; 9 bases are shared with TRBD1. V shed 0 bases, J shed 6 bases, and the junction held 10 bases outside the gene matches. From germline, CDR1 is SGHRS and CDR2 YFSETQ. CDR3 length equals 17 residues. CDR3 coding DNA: TGCGCCAGCAGCTTGGTCGGGGACAGGGATACCCTCAATGAGCAGTTCTTC. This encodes CASSLVGDRDTLNEQFF.

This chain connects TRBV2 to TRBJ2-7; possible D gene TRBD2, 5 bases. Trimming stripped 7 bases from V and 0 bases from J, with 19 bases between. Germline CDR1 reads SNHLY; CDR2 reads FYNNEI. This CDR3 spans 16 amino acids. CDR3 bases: TGTGCCAGCATCATACGAGGGAGTACCCCCTCCTACGAGCAGTACTTC. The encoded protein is CASIIRGSTPSYEQYF.

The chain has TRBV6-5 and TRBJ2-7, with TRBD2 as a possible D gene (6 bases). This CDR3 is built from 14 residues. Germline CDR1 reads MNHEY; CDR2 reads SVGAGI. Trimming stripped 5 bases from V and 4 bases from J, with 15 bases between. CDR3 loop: CASSGGGNAYEQYF. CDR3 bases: TGTGCCAGCAGTGGGGGAGGTAATGCTTACGAGCAGTACTTC.

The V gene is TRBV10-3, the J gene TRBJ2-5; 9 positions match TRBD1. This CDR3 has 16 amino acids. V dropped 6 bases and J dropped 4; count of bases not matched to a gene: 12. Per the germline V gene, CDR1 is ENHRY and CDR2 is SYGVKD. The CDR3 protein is CAISPWGQGLAETQYF. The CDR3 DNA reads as TGTGCCATCAGCCCTTGGGGACAGGGATTGGCAGAGACCCAGTACTTC.

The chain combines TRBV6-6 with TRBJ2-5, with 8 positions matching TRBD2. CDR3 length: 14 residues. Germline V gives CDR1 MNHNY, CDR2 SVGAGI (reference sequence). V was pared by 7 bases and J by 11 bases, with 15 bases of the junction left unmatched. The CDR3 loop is CASNQRETPGEQYF. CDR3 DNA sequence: TGTGCCAGCAATCAGCGGGAGACCCCGGGGGAGCAGTACTTC.

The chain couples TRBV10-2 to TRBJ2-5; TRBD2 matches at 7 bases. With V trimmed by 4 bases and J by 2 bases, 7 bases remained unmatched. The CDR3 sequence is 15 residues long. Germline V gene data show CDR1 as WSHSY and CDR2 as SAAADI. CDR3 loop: CASSVSGTIQETQYF. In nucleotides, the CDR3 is TGCGCCAGCAGTGTGTCCGGGACTATACAAGAGACCCAGTACTTC.

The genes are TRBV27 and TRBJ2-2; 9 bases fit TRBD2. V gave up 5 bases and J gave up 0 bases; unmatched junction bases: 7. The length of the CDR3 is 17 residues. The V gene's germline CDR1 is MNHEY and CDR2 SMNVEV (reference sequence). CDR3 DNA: TGTGCCAGCAGTCCGCGCCTAGCGGGGCCGAACACCGGGGAGCTGTTTTTT. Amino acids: CASSPRLAGPNTGELFF.